This TCR beta chain appears in the sequencing data of a study of technical replicates of blood from several donors. Sequenced by immunoSEQ multiplex PCR; TCRdb stores in-frame clones only, minus some. Among fewer than 95,000 clones listed, nearly 95% were seen once. Sequencing was done on a sample of T cells isolated from PBMCs. The TCR was taken from a human donor in good health.

The CDR3 DNA reads TGTGCCAGCAGCCCCGGGTGGTCCTACGAGCAGTACTTC. Translated, it gives CASSPGWSYEQYF. V and J are TRBV7-2 and TRBJ2-7; D call uncertain. V lost 5 bases and J 1 base, leaving 9 bases between the germline ends. Germline CDR1 reads SGHTA; CDR2 reads FQGNSA. The length of the CDR3 is 13 residues.